This T cell receptor beta chain was recovered during a study of T cells in Graves' hyperthyroidism and ophthalmopathy. CDR1 SEHNR and CDR2 FQNEAQ come from the germline V gene (reference sequence). V was cut by 5 bases and J by 1 base, with 17 bases left in between. The CDR3 runs 16 residues. Stable Graves' hyperthyroidism meant no ophthalmopathy progression within 18 months. This clonotype was seen ten or more times. RNA transcripts were the template for amplifying TCR beta CDR3 regions. In the first-round RT-PCR of the TCR CDR3, the HTBI primer set was used. TCRdb independently ran MiXCR on the multiplex PCR reads; one entry per CDR3 protein. The profile shows roughly 580,000 distinct CDR3 sequences, roughly 50% of them singletons.

Sequenced: peripheral blood or thyroid tissue (not recorded which). This sequence joins TRBV7-9 and TRBJ1-1, with D uncertain. The TCR comes from a woman younger than 30 with Graves' hyperthyroidism. CDR3 protein: CASSLSTARPNTEAFF. Here the CDR3 DNA reads TGTGCCAGCAGCCTCTCAACGGCCAGACCGAACACTGAAGCTTTCTTT.